The clone carrying this TCR beta chain was detected ten times or more. These data belong to a study of early T cells in non-severe SARS-CoV-2 infection. For the study at large: The authors sequenced bulk RNA from unsorted whole blood, leaving chains unpaired.

The TCR library protocol was used to attach unique molecular identifiers. These identifiers were attached to individual cDNA molecules. Each CDR3 protein is one row after TCRdb ran MiXCR on the 5' RACE reads. Of about 39,000 distinct CDR3 sequences in the sample, 4.5% to 7% are singletons; the top ten hold about 4.2%. Germline CDR1 is DFQATT and CDR2 is SNEGSKA (reference sequence). Unmatched junction bases numbered 10, after V lost 1 base and J lost 5 bases. This CDR3 comprises 17 residues. The sample in question was whole blood, obtained at baseline. This chain joins TRBV20-1 and TRBJ2-5, with 13 bases identical to TRBD2. The sequence derives from an adult who was a healthcare worker with PCR-confirmed SARS-CoV-2 infection or an uninfected control (not recorded which). The CDR3 nucleotides are TGCAGTGCTAGAGTTTTGACTAGCGGGGGGATTGCGGAGACCCAGTACTTC. Translating it yields CSARVLTSGGIAETQYF.